These T cell receptor beta chains were read from a single sample in a study of blood T cells in healthy people across ages. A single record per CDR3 protein comes from TCRdb applying MiXCR to the 5' RACE reads. The sample yields roughly 700,000 distinct CDR3 sequences, over 45% seen once. Sequencing was carried out using blood. Receptor source: a woman aged 55-75 years in good health. Both conserved end residues are part of each CDR3. D genes are given only for firm matches. Rows may omit the clone size; those that give it use once, few, many or a size class.

TRBV10-3	.	TRBJ2-5	TRBD2	CAISEGIAGVNEQYF	TGTGCCATCAGTGAAGGTATAGCGGGAGTCAATGAGCAGTACTTC
TRBV7-2	.	TRBJ2-7	TRBD2	CASSLWVASGYYEQYF	TGTGCCAGCAGCTTATGGGTAGCTAGCGGCTACTACGAGCAGTACTTC
TRBV10-3	.	TRBJ2-7	TRBD1	CAITSRDRTYEQYF	TGTGCCATCACATCCCGGGACAGGACCTACGAGCAGTACTTC
TRBV28	.	TRBJ2-7	TRBD1	CASSVFDRAYEQYF	TGTGCCAGCAGTGTATTCGACAGGGCCTACGAGCAGTACTTC
TRBV7-2	few	TRBJ2-7	TRBD2	CASSSGLVQGIYEQYF	TGTGCCAGCAGCTCGGGACTAGTTCAGGGCATCTACGAGCAGTACTTC
TRBV5-1	few	TRBJ2-1	.	CASSLAEGINEQFF	TGCGCCAGCAGCTTGGCCGAAGGCATCAATGAGCAGTTCTTC
TRBV7-2	few	TRBJ2-1	.	CASSKDAGGNYNEQFF	TGTGCCAGCAGCAAAGACGCAGGGGGGAATTACAATGAGCAGTTCTTC
TRBV20-1	.	TRBJ2-1	TRBD2	CSSFGLAGIDEQFF	TGCAGTTCTTTCGGTCTAGCGGGAATAGATGAGCAGTTCTTC
TRBV20-1	.	TRBJ2-3	.	CSARRPGRATTDTQYF	TGCAGTGCAAGGAGGCCGGGACGAGCGACCACAGATACGCAGTATTTT
TRBV15	.	TRBJ2-7	.	CATSGSGIASYNEQYF	TGTGCCACCAGCGGTAGCGGCATTGCCTCCTACAATGAGCAGTACTTC
TRBV11-1	.	TRBJ2-3	TRBD1	CASSLDRIGTQYF	TGTGCCAGCAGCCTGGACAGGATTGGTACGCAGTATTTT
TRBV10-3	.	TRBJ2-5	TRBD2	CAIRLAGEETQYF	TGTGCCATCAGACTAGCGGGAGAAGAGACCCAGTACTTC
TRBV2	few	TRBJ2-5	TRBD2	CASSEAHATREGGETQYF	TGTGCCAGCAGTGAAGCGCATGCGACGCGGGAGGGGGGAGAGACCCAGTACTTC
TRBV7-9	.	TRBJ2-5	.	CASSSDGRGEQYF	TGTGCCAGCAGCTCCGACGGACGTGGGGAGCAGTACTTC
TRBV29-1	.	TRBJ1-2	TRBD1	CSVEGGTGDYGYTF	TGCAGCGTTGAAGGAGGGACAGGGGATTATGGCTACACCTTC
TRBV3-1	.	TRBJ1-1	.	CASSQEYRGTEAFF	TGTGCCAGCAGCCAAGAATATCGGGGCACTGAAGCTTTCTTT
TRBV6-6	many	TRBJ2-7	TRBD1	CASSYETGGHEQYF	TGTGCCAGCAGTTACGAGACAGGGGGCCACGAGCAGTACTTC
TRBV28	.	TRBJ1-5	TRBD1	CASSLSGTGTRWPQHF	TGTGCCAGCAGTTTGTCCGGGACAGGGACCCGTTGGCCCCAGCATTTT
TRBV7-2	.	TRBJ2-7	.	CASSFNGGERDEQYF	TGTGCCAGCAGCTTCAATGGAGGGGAAAGGGACGAGCAGTACTTC
TRBV20-1	.	TRBJ2-5	.	CSARGVGPAWTQYF	TGCAGTGCTAGAGGGGTAGGGCCCGCCTGGACCCAGTACTTC
TRBV7-2	.	TRBJ1-2	.	CASSFDSNSYGYTF	TGTGCCAGCAGCTTTGACAGCAATTCCTATGGCTACACCTTC
TRBV20-1	.	TRBJ2-3	.	CSARVGGRQADTQYF	TGCAGTGCTAGAGTGGGCGGGAGACAGGCAGATACGCAGTATTTT
TRBV28	many	TRBJ2-1	TRBD2	CASSRLAGVSEQFF	TGTGCCAGCAGCCGACTAGCGGGAGTGTCTGAGCAGTTCTTC
TRBV20-1	few	TRBJ1-1	.	CSAGVQSGLNTEAFF	TGCAGTGCCGGGGTACAATCCGGGTTGAACACTGAAGCTTTCTTT
TRBV28	.	TRBJ2-7	TRBD1	CASTLDTGQGYEQYF	TGTGCCAGCACATTAGATACAGGACAGGGGTACGAGCAGTACTTC
TRBV2	few	TRBJ2-7	.	CASSALTVYEQYF	TGTGCCAGCAGTGCTTTAACAGTCTACGAGCAGTACTTC
TRBV4-2	.	TRBJ1-2	.	CASSEPVDYGYTF	TGTGCCAGCAGCGAGCCAGTAGACTATGGCTACACCTTC
TRBV20-1	.	TRBJ2-1	TRBD2	CSARDGLAGVFGIGEQFF	TGCAGTGCTAGAGATGGGCTAGCGGGAGTTTTCGGAATCGGCGAGCAGTTCTTC
TRBV28	.	TRBJ1-6	.	CASSSRRTEDTPPLHF	TGTGCCAGCAGTTCTCGCAGGACAGAAGATACGCCACCCCTCCACTTT
TRBV10-3	.	TRBJ1-4	.	CAISALSEKLFF	TGTGCCATCAGTGCCCTAAGCGAAAAACTGTTTTTT
TRBV18	.	TRBJ2-7	.	CASSPEAYEQYF	TGTGCCAGCTCACCAGAGGCCTACGAGCAGTACTTC
TRBV20-1	.	TRBJ2-7	TRBD2	CSASSGLAGGPRSYNEQYF	TGCAGTGCTAGCTCGGGACTAGCGGGAGGGCCTCGTTCCTACAATGAGCAGTACTTC
TRBV28	.	TRBJ2-2	.	CASRVRARNTGELFF	TGTGCCAGCAGGGTTAGGGCGCGCAACACCGGGGAGCTGTTTTTT
TRBV24-1	.	TRBJ2-1	TRBD1	CATSESGTGINEQFF	TGTGCCACCAGTGAATCCGGGACAGGGATCAATGAGCAGTTCTTC
TRBV6-1	.	TRBJ1-6	TRBD1	CASRRKTGVSSYNSPLHF	TGTGCCAGCAGGAGAAAAACAGGGGTTAGCTCCTATAATTCACCCCTCCACTTT
TRBV6-2/TRBV6-3	.	TRBJ2-1	.	CASSPNYGTKRNKQFF	TGTGCCAGCTCCCCAAATTATGGGACCAAACGCAATAAGCAGTTCTTC
TRBV12-3/TRBV12-4	.	TRBJ2-7	TRBD2	CASSFVAGVSYEQYF	TGTGCCAGCAGTTTCGTAGCGGGTGTCTCCTACGAGCAGTACTTC
TRBV10-3	.	TRBJ2-5	.	CAIKSGTRQETQYF	TGTGCCATCAAATCCGGGACTCGACAAGAGACCCAGTACTTC
TRBV7-9	.	TRBJ2-7	.	CASSFDVGQYEQYF	TGTGCCAGCAGCTTCGACGTGGGCCAATACGAGCAGTACTTC
TRBV16	.	TRBJ1-1	.	CASSQSSPRLAEAFF	TGTGCCAGCAGCCAATCGTCGCCCAGGCTGGCTGAAGCTTTCTTT
TRBV29-1	.	TRBJ2-1	.	CSVVRNRGGNKQFF	TGCAGCGTTGTTCGGAATCGAGGAGGGAATAAGCAGTTCTTC
TRBV20-1	few	TRBJ2-7	.	CSAAGGSSYEQYF	TGCAGTGCGGCAGGGGGGAGCTCCTACGAGCAGTACTTC
TRBV5-1	.	TRBJ2-7	.	CASSANPGPYEQYF	TGCGCCAGCAGCGCAAACCCGGGACCTTACGAGCAGTACTTC
TRBV20-1	once	TRBJ2-3	TRBD2	CSASRAGGPGTDTQYF	TGCAGTGCTAGCCGAGCGGGAGGGCCTGGCACAGATACGCAGTATTTT
TRBV14	.	TRBJ2-7	TRBD1	CVSSPDREGEQYF	TGTGTCAGCAGCCCGGACAGGGAAGGCGAGCAGTACTTC
TRBV18	few	TRBJ1-4	.	CASSPNGQPELFF	TGTGCCAGCTCACCAAACGGACAGCCGGAGTTGTTTTTT
TRBV6-1	many	TRBJ1-5	.	CASSPGPPKPQHF	TGTGCCAGCTCGCCAGGACCTCCTAAGCCCCAGCATTTT
TRBV4-3	few	TRBJ2-5	TRBD1	CASSQGDRGLGETQYF	TGCGCCAGCAGCCAAGGGGACAGGGGGCTCGGGGAGACCCAGTACTTC
TRBV7-7	.	TRBJ2-5	TRBD1	CASSAGQAQETLYF	TGTGCTAGCAGCGCGGGACAGGCCCAAGAGACCCTGTACTTC
TRBV6-5	.	TRBJ1-2	.	CASSYSTTGPGAYGYTF	TGTGCCAGCAGTTACTCGACTACAGGCCCAGGGGCCTATGGCTACACCTTC
TRBV9	.	TRBJ2-1	.	CASSSTRRGVSYNEQFF	TGTGCCAGCAGCTCCACGAGACGAGGCGTCTCCTACAATGAGCAGTTCTTC
TRBV5-1	few	TRBJ2-5	.	CASSHGTELTQYF	TGCGCCAGCAGCCACGGGACGGAGTTGACCCAGTACTTC
TRBV20-1	.	TRBJ1-1	.	CSARVKGPMNTEAFF	TGCAGTGCTAGAGTTAAAGGCCCCATGAACACTGAAGCTTTCTTT
TRBV12-3/TRBV12-4	few	TRBJ2-5	TRBD2	CASSPRTSGREETQYF	TGTGCCAGCAGTCCCCGGACTAGCGGGAGAGAAGAGACCCAGTACTTC